The 29 T cell receptor beta chains listed next were all sequenced from one sample in a study of vaccination effects on CD4 cells after COVID-19. Which antigens these TCRs recognize remains unknown. Using viral peptide pools, the ViraFEST assay grew out antigen-specific CD4+ T cells prior to sequencing. Subsequent to less than twelve days of culture, CD4+ T cells were isolated. All vaccine recipients tested negative for nucleocapsid antibodies and had never contracted SARS-CoV-2 infection. Assay used: immunoSEQ multiplex PCR; TCRdb lists only in-frame clones, some missing. The table lists some 22,000 clones, roughly 73% of them singletons. The specimen was CD4+ T cells from PBMCs cultured with HCoV-NL63 spike peptides, collected before COVID-19 vaccination. Every receptor here comes from a human donor who received a COVID-19 vaccine.

The V and J genes are TRBV27 and TRBJ1-1, with 12 bases fitting TRBD1. This CDR3 has 18 residues. Germline CDR1 and CDR2: MNHEY and SMNVEV (reference sequence). The trim removed 3 bases at V and 5 bases at J, leaving 13 bases unmatched. CDR3: CASSLAVRDRGRDTEAFF. In DNA form, the CDR3 reads TGTGCCAGCAGTTTGGCGGTTAGGGACAGGGGGCGCGATACTGAAGCTTTCTTT.

The genes are TRBV28 and TRBJ1-1; D unclear. CDR3 length equals 13 residues. Between the trimmed V and J ends, which lost 1 base and 7 bases, there was a span of 10 bases. Germline assignment: CDR1 MDHEN and CDR2 SYDVKM. The CDR3 loop reads CASSLYQRNEAFF. DNA for the CDR3: TGTGCCAGCAGTTTATACCAGCGGAATGAAGCTTTCTTT.

The CDR3 loop is CSVGGNQNQPQHF. DNA for the CDR3: TGCAGCGTTGGGGGTAATCAAAATCAGCCCCAGCATTTT. The chain is built from TRBV29-1 and TRBJ1-5; D remains unclear. The CDR3 sequence is 13 residues long. Germline assignment: CDR1 SQVTM and CDR2 ANQGSEA. Trimming removed 4 bases at V and 4 bases at J, with 11 bases between.

This chain joins TRBV10-3 and TRBJ2-1; 9 nucleotides line up with TRBD2. The CDR3 totals 16 residues. J lost 8 bases, V lost 4 bases, and 12 bases had no gene match. Per the germline V gene, CDR1 is ENHRY and CDR2 is SYGVKD. In nucleotides, the CDR3 is TGTGCCATCAGTGGGACTAGCGTATGGATGAGGGATGAGCAGTTCTTC. Translated: CAISGTSVWMRDEQFF.

The gene calls are TRBV27 and TRBJ2-7, with TRBD1 matching 9 bases. Per the germline V gene, CDR1 is MNHEY and CDR2 is SMNVEV (reference sequence). The V and J ends lost 6 bases and 5 bases, in that order; junction bases with no gene match: 11. The CDR3 has 15 amino acids. The CDR3 spells CASRGGTGSGHEQYF. Written as DNA, the CDR3 is TGTGCCAGCAGGGGGGGGACAGGGAGCGGCCACGAGCAGTACTTC.

V and J are TRBV30 and TRBJ1-3; D is undetermined. CDR3 size: 15 residues. Germline V gene lookup returns CDR1 GTSNPN and CDR2 SVGIG (reference sequence). V shed 0 bases and J shed 0 bases, with 9 bases lying between them. CDR3 sequence: CAWSVSESSGNTIYF. As DNA, the CDR3 is TGTGCCTGGAGTGTATCGGAGAGCTCTGGAAACACCATATATTTT.

This clone turned up a few times. This chain links TRBV2 with TRBJ1-5, with D maybe TRBD1 (5 bases). The CDR3 is 13 residues long. V was shortened by 6 bases and J by 9 bases, with 15 bases between the two germline ends. Germline CDR1 SNHLY, CDR2 FYNNEI. The CDR3 loop is CASRGLTARPQHF. In DNA form, the CDR3 reads TGTGCCAGCAGGGGACTGACGGCGAGGCCCCAGCATTTT.

V usage is TRBV7-8 and J usage is TRBJ1-6; no definite D call. The CDR3 covers 13 residues. Per germline, CDR1 SGHVS and CDR2 FQNEAQ. V dropped 1 base and J dropped 6 bases, with 4 bases sitting between them. CDR3 nucleotide sequence: TGTGCCAGCAGCTTAGGTGCTAATTCACCCCTCCACTTT. Amino acid sequence: CASSLGANSPLHF.

DNA of the CDR3: TGTGCCAGCAGCCCGAGACAGACTGGCTACACCTTC. Translating gives CASSPRQTGYTF. V is TRBV16 and J is TRBJ1-2; maybe TRBD1 (5 bases). Germline CDR1 and CDR2: KGHSY and FQNENV. V lost 4 bases, J lost 7 bases, and 10 bases lay in between. This CDR3 is 12 amino acids long.

The CDR3 sequence is CASSLWGARQPQHF. The CDR3, as DNA: TGTGCCAGCAGTTTATGGGGGGCTCGGCAGCCCCAGCATTTT. This chain links TRBV28 with TRBJ1-5; D might be TRBD1 (6 bases). CDR3 length: 14 amino acids. V was shortened by 0 bases and J by 7 bases, with 10 bases between the two germline ends. Germline V gene sequence: CDR1 MDHEN, CDR2 SYDVKM.

The chain combines TRBV10-3 with TRBJ2-5; TRBD1 agrees at 7 bases. With V trimmed by 6 bases and J by 2 bases, 3 bases remained unmatched. The CDR3 runs 13 residues. The V gene's germline CDR1 is ENHRY and CDR2 SYGVKD. The CDR3 bases are TGTGCCATCAGGCCGGGACAGCAAGAGACCCAGTACTTC. This encodes CAIRPGQQETQYF.

The chain uses TRBV4-3 and TRBJ1-1; TRBD1 matches at 8 bases. The CDR3 has 13 residues. V gave up 4 bases and J gave up 7 bases; unmatched junction bases: 5. In germline, CDR1 is LGHNA, CDR2 YSLEER. The CDR3 DNA reads as TGCGCCAGCAGCCTTAGGACAGGGATTGAAGCTTTCTTT. Residues: CASSLRTGIEAFF.

The chain couples TRBV5-1 to TRBJ1-6, with D perhaps matching TRBD1 (6 bases). Germline V gene sequence: CDR1 SGHRS, CDR2 YFSETQ. The germline V and J ends were trimmed by 4 bases and 7 bases, with 12 bases remaining between them. This CDR3 has 14 residues. CDR3 residues: CASSPQGINSPLHF. The CDR3 DNA reads as TGCGCCAGCAGCCCTCAGGGGATCAATTCACCCCTCCACTTT.

V usage is TRBV6-6 and J usage is TRBJ2-1; 9 bases are shared with TRBD1. The CDR3 is 15 residues long. V was pared by 6 bases and J by 6 bases, with 9 bases of the junction left unmatched. The germline V gene encodes CDR1 MNHNY and CDR2 SVGAGI (reference sequence). This chain's CDR3 is CASRPQRDRVNEQFF. CDR3 DNA: TGTGCCAGCAGGCCCCAACGGGACAGGGTCAATGAGCAGTTCTTC.

This sequence joins TRBV6-5 and TRBJ1-2; a weak D match, TRBD1 (5 bases). This CDR3 contains 15 residues. Trimming removed 6 bases at V and 4 bases at J, with 18 bases between. Germline V gives CDR1 MNHEY, CDR2 SVGAGI. DNA of the CDR3: TGTGCCAGCAGGGGGTACGTGGTAGGGGCCTATGGCTACACCTTC. Residues: CASRGYVVGAYGYTF.

The chain combines TRBV4-2 with TRBJ1-1; TRBD1 is a possible D gene (6 bases). Trimming left V 0 bases short and J 4 bases short, with 12 bases between. From germline, CDR1 is LGHNA and CDR2 YNFKEQ. The CDR3 contains 15 residues. For the CDR3, the DNA is TGTGCCAGCAGCCAAGACAGGGGATCCGCCACTGAAGCTTTCTTT. Protein sequence: CASSQDRGSATEAFF.

The rearrangement joins TRBV19 to TRBJ2-5; no clear D gene. V lost 4 bases and J 1 base, leaving 10 bases between the germline ends. The CDR3 has 14 residues. The germline CDR1 and CDR2 sequences are LNHDA and SQIVND (reference sequence). The CDR3 DNA follows: TGTGCCAGTAGTACCCCGGGTTCCCAAGAGACCCAGTACTTC. Its translation is CASSTPGSQETQYF.

The chain employs TRBV15 and TRBJ1-4; D unclear. CDR1 and CDR2 (germline): LNHNV, YYDKDF (reference sequence). The CDR3 covers 14 residues. The ends were cut back, 1 base at V and 7 bases at J, with 10 bases in the middle. CDR3 bases: TGTGCCACCAGCAGAGGGGAGGGTGGTGAAAAACTGTTTTTT. It encodes CATSRGEGGEKLFF.

The chain couples TRBV19 to TRBJ1-4; possibly TRBD1 for D (5 bases). The length of the CDR3 is 14 residues. Between the trimmed V and J ends, which lost 7 bases and 5 bases, there was a span of 14 bases. In germline, CDR1 is LNHDA, CDR2 SQIVND (reference sequence). The DNA for the CDR3 is TGTGCCAGTAATCCGGGACGGAGGAATGAAAAACTGTTTTTT. Residues: CASNPGRRNEKLFF.

The gene calls are TRBV4-2 and TRBJ1-3; possibly TRBD1 for D (5 bases). Trimming pared 1 base from V and 4 bases from J, leaving 14 bases between. The germline gives CDR1 LGHNA, CDR2 YNFKEQ. The CDR3 consists of 16 residues. The CDR3 DNA sequence: TGTGCCAGCAGCCAAGTCGCTCAGGGAGTCGGAAACACCATATATTTT. Protein: CASSQVAQGVGNTIYF.

The gene calls are TRBV28 and TRBJ2-3; 9 bases agree with TRBD2. This CDR3 has 15 residues. Germline V gene sequence: CDR1 MDHEN, CDR2 SYDVKM. V lost 4 bases to trimming and J lost 2 bases; unmatched junction nucleotides: 4. The CDR3 region is CASSSAGGSTDTQYF. Written as DNA, the CDR3 is TGTGCCAGCAGTTCAGCGGGAGGCTCCACAGATACGCAGTATTTT.

The rearrangement links TRBV5-1 to TRBJ2-5; 10 nucleotides line up with TRBD2. After removal of 4 bases from V and 4 bases from J, the junction contained 10 bases not matched to a gene. The CDR3 is 16 residues long. Germline lookup yields CDR1 SGHRS and CDR2 YFSETQ. CDR3 loop: CASSPTLAGEGETQYF. The CDR3, as DNA: TGCGCCAGCAGCCCGACCCTAGCGGGAGAGGGAGAGACCCAGTACTTC.

This chain uses TRBV7-9 with TRBJ1-4, with D possibly matching TRBD1 (6 bases). The CDR3 length is 16 residues. The V and J ends lost 5 bases and 5 bases respectively, with 18 bases between them. Per germline, CDR1 SEHNR and CDR2 FQNEAQ (reference sequence). Written as DNA, the CDR3 is TGTGCCAGCAGCCCAGGGGTGGCCAAAAGAAATGAAAAACTGTTTTTT. Its protein is CASSPGVAKRNEKLFF.

The J gene is TRBJ2-3, the V gene TRBV5-8; no clear D. Germline V gene sequence: CDR1 SGHTS, CDR2 YDEGEE. V was trimmed by 2 bases and J by 3 bases, leaving 1 base between them. The CDR3 totals 11 residues. The CDR3 DNA follows: TGTGCCAGCAGCTTAACAGATACGCAGTATTTT. The encoded protein is CASSLTDTQYF.

There are a few counts of this clone. V and J are TRBV3-1 (or the pseudogene TRBV3-2) and TRBJ2-1, with 10 positions matching TRBD2. The CDR3 consists of 17 residues. V trimming: 8 bases; J trimming: 3 bases; junction bases outside the gene matches: 13. Per the germline V gene, CDR1 is LGHDT and CDR2 is YNNKEL (reference sequence). The CDR3 DNA is TGTGCCAGCCGCGGGGCACCTCCTAGCGGGGGCTACAATGAGCAGTTCTTC. Protein sequence: CASRGAPPSGGYNEQFF.

This clone was seen more than once but under ten times. In DNA, the CDR3 is TGCGCCAGCAGCTTGGGGGCCGAGAGGGGCTACACCTTC. Translated: CASSLGAERGYTF. The chain is built from TRBV5-1 and TRBJ1-2; no clear D gene. Trimming pared 0 bases from V and 8 bases from J, leaving 11 bases between. The CDR3 has 13 amino acids. CDR1 and CDR2 (germline): SGHRS, YFSETQ.

To note about this clone: The junction and the germline gene differ at one end; a read error may be behind it. The genes are TRBV10-3 and TRBJ2-5, with TRBD2 identical over 15 bases. In germline, CDR1 is ENHRY, CDR2 SYGVKD. The CDR3 consists of 14 residues. Here the CDR3 DNA reads TGCGCCACGGGACTAGCGGGGGGATGGGAGACCCAGTACTTC. It specifies CATGLAGGWETQYF.

The chain recombines TRBV7-8 with TRBJ1-2, with 10 bases that match TRBD1. There are 15 residues in the CDR3. The ends lost 4 bases at V and 4 bases at J; junction bases unmatched: 6. CDR1 and CDR2 from the germline V gene are SGHVS and FQNEAQ. The CDR3 DNA reads TGTGCCAGCAGCTCACCGGGACAGGGGAGCTATGGCTACACCTTC. It encodes CASSSPGQGSYGYTF.

V and J are TRBV3-1 (or the pseudogene TRBV3-2) and TRBJ2-3; 11 nucleotides agree with TRBD2. Germline V CDR1 and CDR2: LGHDT, YNNKEL (reference sequence). V trimming: 6 bases; J trimming: 6 bases; junction bases outside the gene matches: 8. The CDR3 extends over 15 amino acids. The CDR3 coding sequence is TGTGCCAGCAGAGATAGCGGGGGGGCCTGGGATACGCAGTATTTT. Protein: CASRDSGGAWDTQYF.